Given below is one TCR beta chain in context. Trimming removed 6 bases at V and 1 base at J, with 7 bases between. Per the germline V gene, CDR1 is MNHEY and CDR2 is SVGAGI. This CDR3 has 13 amino acids. The data originate from a study of blood T cell repertoires in COVID-19. In the original processing: Quantification of nucleated cells was approximated via reference gene primer amplification. Clones were sequenced by immunoSEQ multiplex PCR, and TCRdb holds only the in-frame ones, with some missing. V, J and clone size are those of that table, while D and trimming were read from the DNA. This repertoire shows 150,000 to 200,000 clones, approximately 73% found once; its top ten account for less than 20%. Participant ages covered roughly 18 to 89 years across 24 US areas.

The sample taken for sequencing was PBMCs or T cells enriched from blood (not recorded which). The rearrangement links TRBV6-5 to TRBJ1-5; TRBD1 is a possible D gene (5 bases). The sequence came from a woman aged 45-60 years with acute COVID-19. As DNA, the CDR3 is TGTGCCAGCAGACGGGGGAGCAATCAGCCCCAGCATTTT. Translating gives CASRRGSNQPQHF.